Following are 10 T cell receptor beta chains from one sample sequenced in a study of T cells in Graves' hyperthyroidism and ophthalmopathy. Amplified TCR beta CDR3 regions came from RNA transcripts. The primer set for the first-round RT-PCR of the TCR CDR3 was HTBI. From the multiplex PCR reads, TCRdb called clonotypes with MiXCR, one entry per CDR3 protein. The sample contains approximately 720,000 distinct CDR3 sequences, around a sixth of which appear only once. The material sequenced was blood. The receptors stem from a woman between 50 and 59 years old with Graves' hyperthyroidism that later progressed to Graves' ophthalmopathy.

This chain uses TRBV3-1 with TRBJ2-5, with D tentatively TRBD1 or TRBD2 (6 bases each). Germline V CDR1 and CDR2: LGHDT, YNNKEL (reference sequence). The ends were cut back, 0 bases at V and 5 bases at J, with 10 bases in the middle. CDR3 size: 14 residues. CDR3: CASSQEGGGETQYF. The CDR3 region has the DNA TGTGCCAGCAGCCAAGAGGGGGGCGGGGAGACCCAGTACTTC.

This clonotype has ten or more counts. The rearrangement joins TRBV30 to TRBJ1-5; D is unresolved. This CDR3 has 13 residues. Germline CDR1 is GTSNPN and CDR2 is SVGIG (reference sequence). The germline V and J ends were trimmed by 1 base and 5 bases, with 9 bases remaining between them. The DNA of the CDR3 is TGTGCCTGGAGTGGGGCAGAGGATCAGCCCCAGCATTTT. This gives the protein CAWSGAEDQPQHF.

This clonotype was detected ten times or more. The CDR3 nucleotides read TGTGCCATCAGTGAGATATATTCAGGCAACACTGAAGCTTTCTTT. Amino acids: CAISEIYSGNTEAFF. The chain employs TRBV10-3 and TRBJ1-1; D call uncertain. CDR3 length equals 15 residues. V shed 2 bases and J shed 2 bases, with 12 bases lying between them. Germline CDR1 ENHRY, CDR2 SYGVKD.

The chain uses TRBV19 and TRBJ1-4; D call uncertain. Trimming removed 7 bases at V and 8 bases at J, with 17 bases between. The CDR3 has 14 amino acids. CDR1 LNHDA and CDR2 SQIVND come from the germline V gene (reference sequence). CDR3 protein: CASKRPQAGEKLFF. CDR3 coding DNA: TGTGCCAGTAAGCGGCCTCAGGCCGGGGAAAAACTGTTTTTT. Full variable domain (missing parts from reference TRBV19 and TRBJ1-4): DGGITQSPKYLFRKEGQNVTLSCEQNLNHDAMYWYRQDPGQGLRLIYYSQIVNDFQKGDIAEGYSVSREKKESFPLTVTSAQKNPTAFYLCASKRPQAGEKLFFGSGTQLSVL.

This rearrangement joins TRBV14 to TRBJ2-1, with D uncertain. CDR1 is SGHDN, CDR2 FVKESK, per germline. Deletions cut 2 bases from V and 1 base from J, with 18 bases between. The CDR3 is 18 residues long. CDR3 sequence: CASSQSTWAGHSYNEQFF. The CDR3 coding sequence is TGTGCCAGCAGCCAATCAACGTGGGCAGGTCATTCCTACAATGAGCAGTTCTTC. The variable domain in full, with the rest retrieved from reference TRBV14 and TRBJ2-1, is EAGVTQFPSHSVIEKGQTVTLRCDPISGHDNLYWYRRVMGKEIKFLLHFVKESKQDESGMPNNRFLAERTGGTYSTLKVQPAELEDSGVYFCASSQSTWAGHSYNEQFFGPGTRLTVL.

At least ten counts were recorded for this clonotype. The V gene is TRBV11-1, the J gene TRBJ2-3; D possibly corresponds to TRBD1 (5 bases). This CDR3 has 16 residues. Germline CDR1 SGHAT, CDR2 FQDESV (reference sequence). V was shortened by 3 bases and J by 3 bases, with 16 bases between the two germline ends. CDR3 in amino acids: CASSFSWQGGTDTQYF. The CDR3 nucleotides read TGTGCCAGCAGCTTTAGTTGGCAGGGTGGTACAGATACGCAGTATTTT.

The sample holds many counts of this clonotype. CDR3 DNA: TGTGCCAGCTCACCACCCAGGGAAGAGACCCAGTACTTC. Translated, it gives CASSPPREETQYF. The genes are TRBV18 and TRBJ2-5; the D gene is possibly TRBD1 (5 bases). Germline lookup yields CDR1 KGHSH and CDR2 LQKENI. This CDR3 contains 13 residues. V lost 0 bases to trimming and J lost 3 bases, with 5 bases between them.

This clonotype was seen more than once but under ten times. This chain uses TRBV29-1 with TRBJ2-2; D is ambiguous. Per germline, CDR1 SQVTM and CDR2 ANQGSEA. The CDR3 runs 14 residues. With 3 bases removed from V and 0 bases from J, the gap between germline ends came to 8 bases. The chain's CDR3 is CSVESAANTGELFF. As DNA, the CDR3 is TGCAGCGTTGAGTCGGCAGCGAACACCGGGGAGCTGTTTTTT.

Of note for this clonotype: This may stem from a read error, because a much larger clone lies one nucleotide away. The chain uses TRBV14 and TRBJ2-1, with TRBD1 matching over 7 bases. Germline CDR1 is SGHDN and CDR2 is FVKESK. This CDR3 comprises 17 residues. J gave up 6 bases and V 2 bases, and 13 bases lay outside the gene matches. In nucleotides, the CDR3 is TGTGCCAGCAGCCAACCTCAGGGGGTGATACTCACCAATGAGCAGTTCTTC. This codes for CASSQPQGVILTNEQFF.

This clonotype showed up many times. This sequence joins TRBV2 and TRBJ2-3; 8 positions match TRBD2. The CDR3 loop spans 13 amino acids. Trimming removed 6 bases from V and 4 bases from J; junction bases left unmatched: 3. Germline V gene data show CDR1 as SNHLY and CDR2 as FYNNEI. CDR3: CASRETSADTQYF. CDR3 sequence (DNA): TGTGCCAGCAGAGAGACTAGCGCAGATACGCAGTATTTT.